Following are 25 T cell receptor beta chains from one sample sequenced in a study of T cell repertoires in cytomegalovirus infection. No cognate antigen is known for these TCRs. MiXCR, applied by TCRdb to the reads, yields one record per CDR3 protein. The profile shows about 160,000 distinct CDR3 sequences, about 20% of them singletons. The sequencing here drew on CD8+ T cells from cultured PBMCs, taken from culture after CMV antigen stimulation. The receptors originated from a human donor in good health (CMV status not recorded). Some clones in this sample may be carry-over from other donors' samples.

The chain uses TRBV6-1 and TRBJ1-5; 7 bases are a match to TRBD1. The germline V gene has CDR1 MNHNS and CDR2 SASEGT. The V segment lost 6 bases and the J segment 3 bases; nucleotides outside the gene matches: 5. CDR3 length equals 14 residues. CDR3 coding DNA: TGTGCCAGCAGCCAACAGGGGCTCAATCAGCCCCAGCATTTT. Protein product: CASSQQGLNQPQHF.

The chain uses TRBV6-5 and TRBJ2-1; possible D gene TRBD2, 7 bases. Germline CDR1 is MNHEY and CDR2 is SVGAGI. Between the trimmed V and J ends, which lost 0 bases and 0 bases, there was a span of 30 bases. The CDR3 has 23 amino acids. The CDR3 DNA follows: TGTGCCAGCAGTTACTCGGTGCTTTTTCGAGACGGGGGGCCTAAAAGCTCCTACAATGAGCAGTTCTTC. The encoded protein is CASSYSVLFRDGGPKSSYNEQFF.

This clonotype came up a few times. V usage is TRBV7-9 and J usage is TRBJ1-4; TRBD1 aligns across 10 bases. Germline CDR1 and CDR2: SEHNR and FQNEAQ (reference sequence). CDR3 length equals 16 residues. The junction had 2 bases not matched to a gene; V was cut back by 4 bases and J by 0 bases. The CDR3 loop reads CASSSTGGATNEKLFF. CDR3 nucleotides: TGTGCCAGCAGCTCGACAGGGGGCGCAACTAATGAAAAACTGTTTTTT. Together with reference TRBV7-9 and TRBJ1-4, the CDR3 gives the full variable domain: DTGVSQNPRHKITKRGQNVTFRCDPISEHNRLYWYRQTLGQGPEFLTYFQNEAQLEKSRLLSDRFSAERPKGSFSTLEIQRTEQGDSAMYLCASSSTGGATNEKLFFGSGTQLSVL.

This clonotype turned up a few times. The rearrangement uses TRBV20-1 and TRBJ1-1; tentatively, D is TRBD1 (5 bases). This CDR3 comprises 16 residues. Germline CDR1 is DFQATT and CDR2 is SNEGSKA (reference sequence). Trimming took off 0 bases at V and 1 base at J, with 15 bases between the two ends. CDR3 sequence reads: CSAREVGTGANTEAFF. CDR3 nucleotide sequence: TGCAGTGCTAGAGAGGTGGGCACCGGGGCGAACACTGAAGCTTTCTTT.

This chain joins TRBV6-2 or TRBV6-3 and TRBJ1-2; D is undetermined. Germline CDR1 and CDR2: MNHEY and SVGEGT. The V and J ends lost 0 bases and 1 base respectively, with 9 bases between them. The CDR3 is 15 residues long. CDR3 loop: CASSYSRTVNYGYTF. CDR3 nucleotide sequence: TGTGCCAGCAGTTACTCCCGGACGGTTAACTATGGCTACACCTTC.

A few counts support this clonotype. This chain joins TRBV27 and TRBJ1-4; D remains unclear. The CDR3 is 15 residues long. Trimming stripped 0 bases from V and 7 bases from J, with 12 bases between. Germline V gene sequence: CDR1 MNHEY, CDR2 SMNVEV (reference sequence). As DNA, the CDR3 is TGTGCCAGCAGTTTATCTGGCCCATGGGGTGAAAAACTGTTTTTT. Encoded protein: CASSLSGPWGEKLFF. Combining the CDR3 with reference TRBV27 and TRBJ1-4 gives the whole variable domain EAQVTQNPRYLITVTGKKLTVTCSQNMNHEYMSWYRQDPGLGLRQIYYSMNVEVTDKGDVPEGYKVSRKEKRNFPLILESPSPNQTSLYFCASSLSGPWGEKLFFGSGTQLSVL.

This clonotype was counted at least ten times. The V call is TRBV12-3 or TRBV12-4, the J call TRBJ1-2; possibly TRBD1 for D (5 bases). V was pared by 1 base and J by 4 bases, with 7 bases between. CDR3 length: 13 amino acids. The chain's CDR3 is CASSLGQIYGYTF. As DNA, the CDR3 is TGTGCCAGCAGTTTAGGACAGATCTATGGCTACACCTTC.

The chain couples TRBV3-1 to TRBJ1-4; no clear D. CDR1 LGHDT and CDR2 YNNKEL come from the germline V gene (reference sequence). The CDR3 runs to 15 residues. The germline V and J ends were trimmed by 5 bases and 4 bases, with 14 bases remaining between them. CDR3 loop: CASSASMEGNEKLFF. In nucleotides, the CDR3 is TGTGCCAGCAGCGCATCAATGGAGGGTAATGAAAAACTGTTTTTT.

The chain uses TRBV4-1 and TRBJ2-1; D is unclear. The CDR3 is made up of 15 amino acids. CDR1 is MGHRA, CDR2 YSYEKL, per germline. Trimming pared 0 bases from V and 0 bases from J, leaving 6 bases between. CDR3 region: CASSQDQSSYNEQFF. In DNA, the CDR3 is TGCGCCAGCAGCCAAGACCAAAGCTCCTACAATGAGCAGTTCTTC.

This clonotype has a handful of counts. V and J are TRBV6-2 or TRBV6-3 and TRBJ2-1, with 7 positions matching TRBD2. CDR3 length equals 16 residues. The ends lost 5 bases at V and 1 base at J; junction bases unmatched: 8. Germline V gives CDR1 MNHEY, CDR2 SVGEGT. The CDR3: CASSPVGGGSYNEQFF. CDR3 coding DNA: TGTGCCAGCAGTCCTGTGGGCGGGGGTTCCTACAATGAGCAGTTCTTC.

This clonotype was recorded a few times. V usage is TRBV11-2 and J usage is TRBJ1-1; tentative D call: TRBD1 (6 bases). The CDR3 has 17 amino acids. The germline gives CDR1 SGHAT, CDR2 FQNNGV. Trimming took off 3 bases at V and 3 bases at J, with 20 bases between the two ends. The CDR3 region has the DNA TGTGCCAGCAGCTTCACAGGGTATCTGCTTGGGGACACTGAAGCTTTCTTT. Its translation is CASSFTGYLLGDTEAFF.

V and J are TRBV12-3 or TRBV12-4 and TRBJ1-1; weak D call: TRBD1 (5 bases). CDR3 length equals 15 residues. V was cut by 6 bases and J by 2 bases, with 16 bases left in between. CDR3 DNA: TGTGCCAGCAGGGCCGGGACGTACTTCAACACTGAAGCTTTCTTT. The encoded protein is CASRAGTYFNTEAFF.

This clonotype has a handful of counts. The chain is built from TRBV9 and TRBJ2-6, with D hard to call. V lost 4 bases, J lost 8 bases, and 13 bases lay in between. Germline V gives CDR1 SGDLS, CDR2 YYNGEE. CDR3 length: 14 amino acids. CDR3 nucleotide sequence: TGTGCCAGCAGCCTGGAGTCTATTTCCAACGTCCTGACTTTC. It yields the protein CASSLESISNVLTF. The whole variable domain, filled in from reference TRBV9 and TRBJ2-6, reads DSGVTQTPKHLITATGQRVTLRCSPRSGDLSVYWYQQSLDQGLQFLIQYYNGEERAKGNILERFSAQQFPDLHSELNLSSLELGDSALYFCASSLESISNVLTFGAGSRLTVL.

This clonotype has only a few counts. The V gene is TRBV7-6, the J gene TRBJ1-1; D is uncertain. V was clipped by 3 bases and J by 0 bases, with 5 bases between them. CDR1 is SGHVS, CDR2 FNYEAQ, per germline. There are 13 residues in the CDR3. The CDR3 spells CASSFRVNTEAFF. CDR3 nucleotide sequence: TGTGCCAGCAGCTTTAGGGTGAACACTGAAGCTTTCTTT.

As to this clonotype: A much larger clone lies one base from this, so it may be a read error. The V call is TRBV6-5, the J call TRBJ2-1, with D possibly matching TRBD2 (5 bases). Between the trimmed V and J ends, which lost 6 bases and 4 bases, there was a span of 10 bases. CDR3 length: 13 residues. Per germline, CDR1 MNHEY and CDR2 SVGAGI. CDR3 coding DNA: TGTGCCAGCAGCACAGAGGGATACAATGAGCAGTTCTTC. Protein: CASSTEGYNEQFF.

Only a few counts were recorded for this clonotype. The chain has TRBV2 and TRBJ1-1; weak D call: TRBD1 (6 bases). The V and J ends lost 4 bases and 0 bases respectively, with 15 bases between them. CDR1 SNHLY and CDR2 FYNNEI come from the germline V gene. The CDR3 has 16 residues. The chain's CDR3 is CASSALRTDLNTEAFF. The CDR3 DNA follows: TGTGCCAGCAGTGCCCTCAGGACAGACTTGAACACTGAAGCTTTCTTT.

The chain combines TRBV6-2 or TRBV6-3 with TRBJ2-3; no reliable D call. CDR1 is MNHEY and CDR2 is SVGEGT in the germline V gene. Trimming shortened V by 10 bases and J by 6 bases, and 8 bases separated the two germline ends. This CDR3 has 10 residues. The CDR3 DNA sequence: TGTGCCACCTGGCTTGATACGCAGTATTTT. It codes for CATWLDTQYF.

The chain has TRBV7-2 and TRBJ1-6, with D maybe TRBD1 (5 bases). V lost 5 bases, J lost 2 bases, and 19 bases lay in between. This CDR3 region has 18 residues. CDR1 and CDR2 from the germline V gene are SGHTA and FQGNSA. DNA of the CDR3: TGTGCCAGCAGCCAAGCCACCGGGGCGGGCGCCTATAATTCACCCCTCCACTTT. Its translation is CASSQATGAGAYNSPLHF.

This clonotype appeared a few times. The CDR3 here is CASAPGGGGAYEQFF. Here the CDR3 DNA reads TGTGCCAGCGCCCCGGGGGGCGGGGGGGCTTATGAGCAGTTCTTC. The gene calls are TRBV12-3 or TRBV12-4 and TRBJ2-1; 9 bases fit TRBD2. With V trimmed by 8 bases and J by 8 bases, 13 bases remained unmatched. This CDR3 contains 15 residues.

This clonotype was detected once. The gene calls are TRBV3-1 and TRBJ2-2; D is uncertain. CDR1 and CDR2 from the germline V gene are LGHDT and YNNKEL (reference sequence). V was pared by 4 bases and J by 6 bases, with 9 bases between. The length of the CDR3 is 13 residues. The CDR3 DNA follows: TGTGCCAGCAGCCGTAACGGGCCCGGGGAGCTGTTTTTT. Its translation is CASSRNGPGELFF.

This clonotype was counted only a few times. The chain carries TRBV6-2 or TRBV6-3 and TRBJ2-6, with no clear D. CDR1 MNHEY and CDR2 SVGEGT come from the germline V gene. Trimming left V 4 bases short and J 6 bases short, with 13 bases between. The CDR3 has 15 residues. This CDR3 reads CASSFNFSPANVLTF. The CDR3 DNA is TGTGCCAGCAGTTTCAACTTCTCACCGGCCAACGTCCTGACTTTC.

V usage is TRBV7-2 and J usage is TRBJ2-5; 16 bases line up with TRBD2. This CDR3 region has 17 residues. The trim removed 5 bases at V and 2 bases at J, leaving 5 bases unmatched. Germline CDR1 is SGHTA and CDR2 is FQGNSA. CDR3 residues: CASSPGTSGGGQETQYF. CDR3 bases: TGTGCCAGCAGCCCGGGGACTAGCGGGGGGGGTCAAGAGACCCAGTACTTC.

The V call is TRBV7-9, the J call TRBJ2-7; TRBD1 might be the D (6 bases). In germline, CDR1 is SEHNR, CDR2 FQNEAQ (reference sequence). Trimming took 5 bases from V and 2 from J, leaving 19 bases between them. The CDR3 runs 16 residues. CDR3 DNA: TGTGCCAGCAGCCTCTTCACTGAACAGGGAACCTACGAGCAGTACTTC. This gives the protein CASSLFTEQGTYEQYF.

This clonotype came up many times. The chain has TRBV7-8 and TRBJ2-7; possible D gene TRBD1, 6 bases. The germline CDR1 and CDR2 sequences are SGHVS and FQNEAQ. The V end lost 2 bases, the J end lost 3 bases, and 11 bases lay between the germline ends. The CDR3 has 14 amino acids. CDR3 DNA sequence: TGTGCCAGCAGCTTAACAGGGCTAGACTACGAGCAGTACTTC. Its translation: CASSLTGLDYEQYF.

This chain uses TRBV9 with TRBJ2-1, with 7 bases lining up with TRBD2. The length of the CDR3 is 15 residues. The germline V gene encodes CDR1 SGDLS and CDR2 YYNGEE. The J segment lost 4 bases and the V segment lost 0 bases, leaving 4 bases of the junction unmatched. CDR3 nucleotide sequence: TGTGCCAGCAGCGTAGGGCTAGCGGCTTACAATGAGCAGTTCTTC. It specifies CASSVGLAAYNEQFF.